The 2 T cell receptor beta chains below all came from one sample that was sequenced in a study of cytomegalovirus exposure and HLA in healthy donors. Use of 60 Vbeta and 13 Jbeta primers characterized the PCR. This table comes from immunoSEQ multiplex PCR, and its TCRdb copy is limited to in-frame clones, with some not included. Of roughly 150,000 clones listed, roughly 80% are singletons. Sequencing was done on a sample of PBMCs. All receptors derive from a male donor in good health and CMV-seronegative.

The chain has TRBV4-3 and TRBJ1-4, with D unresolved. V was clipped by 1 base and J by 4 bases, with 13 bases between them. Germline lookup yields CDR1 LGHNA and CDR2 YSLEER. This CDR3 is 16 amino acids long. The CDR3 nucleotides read TGCGCCAGCAGCCAAGCTCCCAGGCCGAATAATGAAAAACTGTTTTTT. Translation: CASSQAPRPNNEKLFF.

CDR3 amino acids: CAWSAYYGYTF. Written as DNA, the CDR3 is TGTGCCTGGAGTGCCTACTATGGCTACACCTTC. The gene calls are TRBV30 and TRBJ1-2; unclear D gene. V lost 1 base and J lost 3, with 3 bases in between. CDR1 is GTSNPN and CDR2 is SVGIG in the germline V gene (reference sequence). CDR3 length: 11 amino acids.